This entry features one TCR beta chain sequence. The table came from immunoSEQ multiplex PCR; TCRdb's copy has only in-frame clones and leaves some out. This table has about 67,000 clones, 95% to 97% appearing once. Germline loops: CDR1 SGHTA, CDR2 FQGNSA. The CDR3 consists of 15 residues. Deletions cut 5 bases from V and 2 bases from J, with 13 bases between. This sample was taken from a study of technical replicates of blood from several donors. The sequencing sample was made of T cells isolated from PBMCs. This TCR was sampled from a human donor in good health. The chain joins TRBV7-2 to TRBJ1-5; D not certain. For the CDR3, the DNA is TGTGCCAGCAGCGAAACCGGGTTTGGCAATCAGCCCCAGCATTTT. Translation: CASSETGFGNQPQHF.